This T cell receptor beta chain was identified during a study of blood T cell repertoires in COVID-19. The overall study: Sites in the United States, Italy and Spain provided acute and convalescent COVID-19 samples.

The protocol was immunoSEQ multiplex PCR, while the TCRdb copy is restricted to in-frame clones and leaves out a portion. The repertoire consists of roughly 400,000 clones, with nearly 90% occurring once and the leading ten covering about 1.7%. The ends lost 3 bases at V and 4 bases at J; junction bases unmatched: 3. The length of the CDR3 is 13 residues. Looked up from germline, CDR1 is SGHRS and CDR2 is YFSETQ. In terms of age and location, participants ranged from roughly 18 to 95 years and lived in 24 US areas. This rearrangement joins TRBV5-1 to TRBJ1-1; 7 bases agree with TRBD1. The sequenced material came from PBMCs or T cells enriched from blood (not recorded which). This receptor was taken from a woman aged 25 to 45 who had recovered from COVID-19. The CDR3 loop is CASSSGTATEAFF. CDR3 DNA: TGCGCCAGCAGCTCCGGGACAGCCACTGAAGCTTTCTTT. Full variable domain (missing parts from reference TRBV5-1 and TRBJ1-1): KAGVTQTPRYLIKTRGQQVTLSCSPISGHRSVSWYQQTPGQGLQFLFEYFSETQRNKGNFPGRFSGRQFSNSRSEMNVSTLELGDSALYLCASSSGTATEAFFGQGTRLTVV.